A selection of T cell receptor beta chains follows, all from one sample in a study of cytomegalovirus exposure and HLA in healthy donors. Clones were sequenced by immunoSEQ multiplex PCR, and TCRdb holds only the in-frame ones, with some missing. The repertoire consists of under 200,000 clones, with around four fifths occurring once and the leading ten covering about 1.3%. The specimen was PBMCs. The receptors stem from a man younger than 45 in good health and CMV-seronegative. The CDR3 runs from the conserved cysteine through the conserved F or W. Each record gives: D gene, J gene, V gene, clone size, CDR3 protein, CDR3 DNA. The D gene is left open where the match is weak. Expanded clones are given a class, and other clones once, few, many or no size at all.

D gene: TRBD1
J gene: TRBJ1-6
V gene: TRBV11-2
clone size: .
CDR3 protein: CASSLTQGASNSPLHF
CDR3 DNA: TGTGCCAGCAGCTTGACTCAGGGGGCCAGTAATTCACCCCTCCACTTT

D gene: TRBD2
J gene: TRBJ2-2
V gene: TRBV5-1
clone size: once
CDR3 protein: CASSGTSGGPNTGELFF
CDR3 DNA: TGCGCCAGCAGCGGGACTAGCGGGGGGCCGAACACCGGGGAGCTGTTTTTT

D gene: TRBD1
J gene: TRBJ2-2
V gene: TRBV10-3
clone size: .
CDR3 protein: CAIQRGQGNTGELFF
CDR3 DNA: TGTGCCATTCAGAGGGGGCAGGGAAACACCGGGGAGCTGTTTTTT

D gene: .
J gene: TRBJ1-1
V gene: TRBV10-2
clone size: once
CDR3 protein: CASGFVNTEAFF
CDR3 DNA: TGCGCCTCGGGGTTTGTGAACACTGAAGCTTTCTTT

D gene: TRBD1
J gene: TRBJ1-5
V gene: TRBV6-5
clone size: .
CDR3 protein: CASSGDRGNQPQHF
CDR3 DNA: TGTGCCAGCAGCGGAGACAGGGGCAATCAGCCCCAGCATTTT

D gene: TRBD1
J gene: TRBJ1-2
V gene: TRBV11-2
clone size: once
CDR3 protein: CASSLGDRGKAF
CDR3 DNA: TGTGCCAGCAGCTTGGGGGACAGGGGTAAGGCCTTC

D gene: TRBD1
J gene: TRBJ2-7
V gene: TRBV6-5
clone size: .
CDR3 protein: CASRTGTGDYEQYF
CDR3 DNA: TGTGCCAGCAGGACCGGGACAGGGGACTACGAGCAGTACTTC

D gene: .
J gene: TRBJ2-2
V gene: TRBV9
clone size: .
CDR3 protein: CASSVDAGVTGELFF
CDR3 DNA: TGTGCCAGCAGCGTAGATGCAGGGGTCACCGGGGAGCTGTTTTTT

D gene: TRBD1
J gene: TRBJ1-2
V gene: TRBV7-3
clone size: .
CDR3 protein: CASSLTSGQGPEGYTF
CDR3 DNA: TGTGCCAGCAGCTTGACTTCGGGACAGGGTCCGGAAGGCTACACCTTC

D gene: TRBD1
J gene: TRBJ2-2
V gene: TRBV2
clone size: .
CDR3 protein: CASRATGAPGELFF
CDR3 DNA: TGTGCCAGCAGGGCAACAGGGGCGCCCGGGGAGCTGTTTTTT

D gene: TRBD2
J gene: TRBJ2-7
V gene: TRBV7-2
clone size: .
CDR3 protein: CASSLASGGNYEQYF
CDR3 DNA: TGTGCCAGCAGCTTGGCTAGCGGGGGTAATTACGAGCAGTACTTC

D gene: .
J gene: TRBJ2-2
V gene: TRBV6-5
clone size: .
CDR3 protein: CASSQTSRGTGELFF
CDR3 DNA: TGTGCCAGCAGTCAGACGTCTAGAGGCACCGGGGAGCTGTTTTTT

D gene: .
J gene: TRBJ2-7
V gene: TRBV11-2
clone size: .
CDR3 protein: CASSSGYPYEQYF
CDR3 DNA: TGTGCCAGCAGCTCAGGGTACCCCTACGAGCAGTACTTC

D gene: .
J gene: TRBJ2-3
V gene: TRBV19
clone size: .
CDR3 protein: CASKKGLAIRDTQYF
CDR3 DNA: TGTGCCTCAAAAAAGGGGCTAGCGATTCGTGATACGCAGTATTTT

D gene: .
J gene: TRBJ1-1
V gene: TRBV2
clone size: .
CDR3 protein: CASSEYSPNTEAFF
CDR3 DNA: TGTGCCAGCAGTGAGTACAGCCCGAACACTGAAGCTTTCTTT

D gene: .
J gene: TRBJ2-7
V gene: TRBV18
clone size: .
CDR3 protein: CASSMQQYEQYF
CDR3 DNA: TGTGCCAGCTCAATGCAACAGTACGAGCAGTACTTC

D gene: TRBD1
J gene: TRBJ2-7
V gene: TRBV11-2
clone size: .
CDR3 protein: CASSLDQGEIYEQYF
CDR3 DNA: TGTGCCAGCAGCTTAGATCAGGGGGAGATCTACGAGCAGTACTTC

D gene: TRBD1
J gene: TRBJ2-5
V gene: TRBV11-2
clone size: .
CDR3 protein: CASSYGQEQETQYF
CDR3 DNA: TGTGCCAGCAGCTACGGACAGGAGCAAGAGACCCAGTACTTC

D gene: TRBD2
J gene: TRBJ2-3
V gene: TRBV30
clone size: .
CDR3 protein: CAWSVLAGPQGRTNTQYF
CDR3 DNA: TGTGCCTGGAGTGTACTAGCGGGACCACAAGGCCGCACGAATACGCAGTATTTT

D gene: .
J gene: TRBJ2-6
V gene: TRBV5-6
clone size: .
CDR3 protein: CASSLLSGANVLTF
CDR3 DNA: TGTGCCAGCAGCTTGCTATCCGGGGCCAACGTCCTGACTTTC

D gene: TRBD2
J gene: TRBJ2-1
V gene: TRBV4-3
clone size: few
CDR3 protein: CASSGRTSGGAGVLLF
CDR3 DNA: TGCGCCAGCAGCGGGAGGACTAGCGGGGGGGCTGGGGTCTTACTCTTC

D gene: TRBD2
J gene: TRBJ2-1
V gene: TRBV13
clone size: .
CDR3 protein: CASSLREVYNEQFF
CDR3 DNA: TGTGCCAGCAGCTTGCGGGAGGTCTACAATGAGCAGTTCTTC

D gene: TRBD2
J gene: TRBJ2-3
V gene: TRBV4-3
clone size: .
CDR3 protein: CASSQDWGLAGVTDTQYF
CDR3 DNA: TGCGCCAGCAGCCAAGATTGGGGACTAGCGGGGGTCACAGATACGCAGTATTTT

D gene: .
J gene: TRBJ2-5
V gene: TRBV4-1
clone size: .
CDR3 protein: CASSQEGAPQETQYF
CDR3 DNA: TGCGCCAGCAGCCAAGAGGGAGCACCCCAAGAGACCCAGTACTTC